A selection of T cell receptor beta chains follows, all from one sample in a study of blood T cell repertoires in COVID-19. The repertoire was sequenced with immunoSEQ multiplex PCR; TCRdb's copy has only in-frame clones and lacks some. The repertoire includes a few hundred thousand clones, approximately 90% of them detected once, and approximately 0.84% sits in the top ten. Sequenced sample: peripheral blood. These receptors were collected from a young man with acute or convalescent COVID-19. The conserved cysteine and the conserved F or W are not part of the CDR3 here. Fields, in order: J gene, V gene, CDR3 protein.

J gene: TRBJ2-7
V gene: TRBV7-9
CDR3 protein: ASSLGLAGVYEQY

J gene: TRBJ2-7
V gene: TRBV7-7
CDR3 protein: ASSDTGGEQY

J gene: TRBJ1-6
V gene: TRBV5-6
CDR3 protein: ASSLRGRGVRDSPLH

J gene: TRBJ2-3
V gene: TRBV11-2
CDR3 protein: ASSPRTSGSDTQY

J gene: TRBJ2-7
V gene: TRBV30
CDR3 protein: AWTNPGQGPYEQY

J gene: TRBJ2-5
V gene: TRBV5-1
CDR3 protein: ASSFSGGASQTQY

J gene: TRBJ1-3
V gene: TRBV11-2
CDR3 protein: ASSRGQGAIGNTIY

J gene: TRBJ2-2
V gene: TRBV19
CDR3 protein: ASSIDPTALQTGELF

J gene: TRBJ2-3
V gene: TRBV18
CDR3 protein: ASSPWEIRDTQY

J gene: TRBJ1-6
V gene: TRBV24-1
CDR3 protein: ATSDFDAGAHSPLH

J gene: TRBJ2-3
V gene: TRBV7-7
CDR3 protein: ASSLGGPQDTQY

J gene: TRBJ1-5
V gene: TRBV29-1
CDR3 protein: SVGTGNQPQH

J gene: TRBJ2-1
V gene: TRBV9
CDR3 protein: ASSVVSQGSYNEQF

J gene: TRBJ1-2
V gene: TRBV24-1
CDR3 protein: ATSDRGLGQGAYGYT

J gene: TRBJ1-5
V gene: TRBV10-2
CDR3 protein: ASSRTGEDLPQH

J gene: TRBJ2-2
V gene: TRBV2
CDR3 protein: ASSARIGAGELF

J gene: TRBJ2-7
V gene: TRBV6-5
CDR3 protein: ASSYTSVAYEQY

J gene: TRBJ2-2
V gene: TRBV6-5
CDR3 protein: ATLASGGRTGELF

J gene: TRBJ2-7
V gene: TRBV29-1
CDR3 protein: SVGETRGLNEQY

J gene: TRBJ1-4
V gene: TRBV28
CDR3 protein: ASKYGTANEKLF

J gene: TRBJ2-5
V gene: TRBV11-1
CDR3 protein: ASSLRQGEGETQY

J gene: TRBJ2-3
V gene: TRBV7-3
CDR3 protein: ASSQKGSREDTQY

J gene: TRBJ1-2
V gene: TRBV6-5
CDR3 protein: ASSYYSPNYGYT

J gene: TRBJ2-1
V gene: TRBV20-1
CDR3 protein: SARDFGEQF

J gene: TRBJ1-1
V gene: TRBV19
CDR3 protein: ASSLTGTGRGRTEAF

J gene: TRBJ2-7
V gene: TRBV14
CDR3 protein: ASSQRGSWNEQY

J gene: TRBJ1-1
V gene: TRBV5-1
CDR3 protein: ASSLGGGSNTEAF

J gene: TRBJ2-3
V gene: TRBV5-1
CDR3 protein: ASSPGLVGDTDTQY

J gene: TRBJ1-2
V gene: TRBV5-5
CDR3 protein: ASSLARDRRYGYT

J gene: TRBJ1-2
V gene: TRBV5-1
CDR3 protein: ASSLEAGLGYT

J gene: TRBJ2-7
V gene: TRBV2
CDR3 protein: ASRRRQAGTSTYEQY

J gene: TRBJ1-6
V gene: TRBV28
CDR3 protein: ASSLFGSGGVDSPLH

J gene: TRBJ2-1
V gene: TRBV7-8
CDR3 protein: ASSLVWGTAYNEQF

J gene: TRBJ1-2
V gene: TRBV28
CDR3 protein: ASSQQSNYGYT

J gene: TRBJ2-1
V gene: TRBV5-3
CDR3 protein: ARSRLRDRNNEQF

J gene: TRBJ1-1
V gene: TRBV5-1
CDR3 protein: ASSLELYTEAF

J gene: TRBJ2-1
V gene: TRBV6-1
CDR3 protein: ASSEKDWTGTRNEQF

J gene: TRBJ1-4
V gene: TRBV27
CDR3 protein: ASSLGGDPNEKLF

J gene: TRBJ1-2
V gene: TRBV5-6
CDR3 protein: ASSETQGWGYT

J gene: TRBJ1-6
V gene: TRBV28
CDR3 protein: ASSFPGGSPLH

J gene: TRBJ1-1
V gene: TRBV18
CDR3 protein: ASSPGQVENTEAF

J gene: TRBJ1-4
V gene: TRBV5-6
CDR3 protein: ASSWGRSPNEKLF

J gene: TRBJ1-5
V gene: TRBV2
CDR3 protein: ASRRDRGNQPQH

J gene: TRBJ2-7
V gene: TRBV3-1/TRBV3-2
CDR3 protein: ASSPPGLAGSKQY

J gene: TRBJ1-2
V gene: TRBV28
CDR3 protein: ASSHRGGYT

J gene: TRBJ2-2
V gene: TRBV18
CDR3 protein: ASSPKLGQGPGELF

J gene: TRBJ2-3
V gene: TRBV20-1
CDR3 protein: SASTGDTQY

J gene: TRBJ2-5
V gene: TRBV5-1
CDR3 protein: ASSLGAETQY

J gene: TRBJ2-4
V gene: TRBV7-9
CDR3 protein: ASSLAWGPGSKNIQY

J gene: TRBJ1-2
V gene: TRBV6-1
CDR3 protein: ASSEARQGSYGYT

J gene: TRBJ2-1
V gene: TRBV9
CDR3 protein: ASSVGQGSYNEQF

J gene: TRBJ2-2
V gene: TRBV12-5
CDR3 protein: ASGLAGDTGELF

J gene: TRBJ2-3
V gene: TRBV10-1
CDR3 protein: ASSEWASSTDTQY

J gene: TRBJ1-2
V gene: TRBV5-6
CDR3 protein: ASSPDFGGYT

J gene: TRBJ1-5
V gene: TRBV5-8
CDR3 protein: ASSSSLSNQPQH

J gene: TRBJ1-4
V gene: TRBV29-1
CDR3 protein: SVNPGTGNEKLF

J gene: TRBJ2-2
V gene: TRBV9
CDR3 protein: ASSVEVRTGELF

J gene: TRBJ2-7
V gene: TRBV5-1
CDR3 protein: ASSLEPAQGHFFEQY

J gene: TRBJ1-3
V gene: TRBV13
CDR3 protein: ASSSGAVSGNTIY